This T cell receptor beta chain was sequenced for a study of blood T cell repertoires in COVID-19 (dated by TCRdb to about 2020). With regard to the full study: Collaborator samples came from the United States, Italy and Spain and covered acute and convalescent phases of COVID-19. The prospective study material was composed of cDNA or gDNA derived from T cells, B-cell-depleted T cells, or PBMCs. Subjects who had been exposed to COVID-19, were actively infected with it, or had recovered from it provided the deeply sampled blood TCRbeta repertoires that made up the dataset. A freely available public database, intended as a resource for researchers studying the immune response to SARS-CoV-2, is where the repertoires were released. Samples were obtained from the ongoing ImmuneRACE study (first 160 participants) and from 1,254 subjects provided by 6 global collaborators. Sample metadata almost always included a de-identified subject ID, COVID-19 status, age in years and sex. Where HLA class I and class II types were available, the types were taken from metadata supplied by the sample provider, not from assay-based typing. The study at large found these results: Clinical and demographic metadata were provided uncurated, with the amount varying by source and participant.

One collaborating source in Seattle enrolled patients while the patients were actively infected and followed the patients over time throughout the course of disease. Each collaborating institution followed its own protocols to collect whole blood in K2EDTA tubes. For TCRbeta analysis, collaborators shipped samples as frozen whole blood, isolated PBMCs, or DNA extracted from either of those sample types. Remarks on this clone: The antigen it binds to is not known. Base qualities are not provided; no much larger clone lies one nucleotide away.

The immunoSEQ Assay, a bias-controlled multiplex PCR, was used to amplify TCRbeta CDR3 regions from genomic DNA. Concerning the study's data processing: The number of nucleated cells in each sample was estimated from the amplification of reference gene primers within the assay. To quantify the absolute abundance of each unique TCRbeta CDR3 rearrangement, sequence reads were collapsed and filtered. For each sample, productive Simpson clonality was calculated by taking the square root of Simpson's diversity index across productive rearrangements. Sourced from immuneACCESS, this table was stored by TCRdb with only in-frame sequences that have V and J called. A share of the clones is absent; for the studies checked, an unresolved V gene accounts for under half, and the remainder has no known explanation. D and trimming were read from the DNA, whereas the V and J calls and clone size are those reported in that table. Recorded for this sample are about 360,000 clones; approximately 86% of them occurred a single time. The ten top clones hold just over 7% of the sample.

The CDR3, from cysteine to phenylalanine, totals 18 residues. Only CDR3 DNA is held: 54 bases, read in frame from base 1. CDR1 and CDR2 are read off the germline V gene as SGHRS and YFSETQ. V and J lose 4 bases and 2 bases, and a span of 24 bases separates them. Sequencing was performed on peripheral blood. Here the chain combines TRBV5-1 and TRBJ1-2, with a tentative D gene TRBD1 over 5 matching bases. This TCR was recovered from a woman between 55 and 75 years old with COVID-19, enrolled during active disease. The sequenced DNA is TGCGCCAGCAGCCAAGCGTTAGGGGTAGGAGGGGACAACTATGGCTACACCTTC. This is translated as CASSQALGVGGDNYGYTF.